These 16 T cell receptor beta chains were sequenced from one sample in a study of cytomegalovirus exposure and HLA in healthy donors. The study ran its PCR with 60 Vbeta and 13 Jbeta primers. Some clones are missing from TCRdb's copy, which holds only in-frame ones; the method was immunoSEQ multiplex PCR. The table shows 45,000 to 65,000 clones, with around 67% occurring only once. The sequencing input was PBMCs. Receptor source: a woman aged 50 to 60 in good health and CMV-seropositive.

The CDR3 region has the DNA TGTGCCAGCAGCTTAGCGGAAGGGAGGCCGGCCGGGGAGCTGTTTTTT. Its translation: CASSLAEGRPAGELFF. This chain links TRBV13 with TRBJ2-2, with a tentative D call TRBD2 (6 bases). Trimming took 1 base from V and 6 from J, leaving 15 bases between them. This CDR3 spans 16 amino acids. The germline gives CDR1 PRHDT, CDR2 FYEKMQ (reference sequence).

This chain uses TRBV29-1 with TRBJ2-1; 7 nucleotides agree with TRBD2. From germline, CDR1 is SQVTM and CDR2 ANQGSEA. The length of the CDR3 is 16 residues. The junction had 17 bases not matched to a gene; V was cut back by 7 bases and J by 5 bases. CDR3 DNA sequence: TGCAGCGCCCGGGCGGGAGTATCGGTGAGGAACAATGAGCAGTTCTTC. It is translated as CSARAGVSVRNNEQFF.

This clone qualifies as medium-sized. This chain uses TRBV4-2 with TRBJ2-7, with D tentatively TRBD1 (6 bases). The CDR3 has 16 amino acids. Germline assignment: CDR1 LGHNA and CDR2 YNFKEQ. Trimming pared 4 bases from V and 2 bases from J, leaving 18 bases between. This CDR3 is CASSPTDSTGTYEQYF. CDR3 coding DNA: TGTGCCAGCAGCCCGACCGACTCGACAGGAACCTACGAGCAGTACTTC.

The chain employs TRBV2 and TRBJ2-3; the D gene is possibly TRBD2 (6 bases). CDR3 length: 15 residues. V was pared by 6 bases and J by 4 bases, with 17 bases between. CDR1 SNHLY and CDR2 FYNNEI come from the germline V gene. The CDR3 DNA sequence: TGTGCCAGCAGAACCACGGGACTCGGGGCAGATACGCAGTATTTT. It translates to CASRTTGLGADTQYF.

This chain connects TRBV9 to TRBJ2-3; 9 bases map to TRBD2. This CDR3 is built from 15 residues. The germline V gene encodes CDR1 SGDLS and CDR2 YYNGEE. The trim removed 6 bases at V and 6 bases at J, leaving 11 bases unmatched. The CDR3 spells CASTLGGGARDTQYF. CDR3 DNA sequence: TGTGCCAGCACTCTCGGCGGGGGGGCGAGGGATACGCAGTATTTT.

The chain employs TRBV7-2 and TRBJ1-5; D gene uncertain. The germline V gene has CDR1 SGHTA and CDR2 FQGNSA. CDR3 size: 14 residues. The germline V and J ends were trimmed by 4 bases and 0 bases, with 7 bases remaining between them. CDR3 amino acids: CASSSQYSNQPQHF. The CDR3 coding sequence is TGTGCCAGCAGCTCCCAGTATAGCAATCAGCCCCAGCATTTT.

The CDR3 loop is CASSRFLGQGSTDTQYF. The CDR3 nucleotides are TGTGCCAGCAGCCGATTCCTCGGACAGGGGAGTACAGATACGCAGTATTTT. This rearrangement joins TRBV7-9 to TRBJ2-3; 9 bases match TRBD1. Trimming removed 5 bases from V and 3 bases from J; junction bases left unmatched: 12. The CDR3 runs 17 residues. Germline V CDR1 and CDR2: SEHNR, FQNEAQ (reference sequence).

The chain uses TRBV19 and TRBJ2-1; D remains ambiguous. CDR1 and CDR2 from the germline V gene are LNHDA and SQIVND (reference sequence). The CDR3 spans 11 residues. Trimming removed 5 bases from V and 10 bases from J, with 9 bases in between. DNA for the CDR3: TGTGCCAGTAGTTGGTACGAGGAGCAGTTCTTC. It codes for CASSWYEEQFF.

The chain employs TRBV10-3 and TRBJ2-5; 7 nucleotides agree with TRBD1. Germline CDR1 ENHRY, CDR2 SYGVKD. The CDR3 spans 15 residues. V lost 4 bases, J lost 3 bases, and 8 bases stayed unmatched. CDR3 DNA: TGTGCCATCAGTGGGGCAGGGGGTTTAAAAGAGACCCAGTACTTC. It codes for CAISGAGGLKETQYF.

This rearrangement joins TRBV2 to TRBJ2-5; D ambiguous. CDR1 and CDR2 from the germline V gene are SNHLY and FYNNEI. This CDR3 comprises 14 residues. V lost 4 bases and J 5 bases, leaving 14 bases between the germline ends. The CDR3 loop reads CASSVFRDAETQYF. CDR3 DNA sequence: TGTGCCAGCAGTGTGTTCCGTGATGCGGAGACCCAGTACTTC.

V and J are TRBV5-1 and TRBJ1-6, with D perhaps TRBD1 (6 bases). Germline CDR1 SGHRS, CDR2 YFSETQ. V lost 7 bases to trimming and J lost 0 bases, with 11 bases between them. The CDR3 consists of 15 residues. In DNA form, the CDR3 reads TGCGCCAGCGGGGAGGGGGACTCCTATAATTCACCCCTCCACTTT. Translation gives CASGEGDSYNSPLHF.

This clone was seen only once. The J gene is TRBJ1-3, the V gene TRBV19; 9 positions agree with TRBD1. V shed 11 bases, J shed 1 base, and the junction held 9 bases outside the gene matches. Germline V CDR1 and CDR2: LNHDA, SQIVND (reference sequence). The CDR3 has 15 residues. DNA of the CDR3: TGTGCCGACCCGGACAGGGGAGAATCTGGAAACACCATATATTTT. Residues: CADPDRGESGNTIYF.

The chain employs TRBV7-8 and TRBJ1-6, with 10 bases identical to TRBD1. The V gene end was trimmed by 1 base and the J gene end by 7 bases; junction bases not matched to a gene: 1. CDR3 length equals 15 residues. Germline lookup yields CDR1 SGHVS and CDR2 FQNEAQ. This CDR3 reads CASSLGGQGNSPLHF. CDR3 in DNA: TGTGCCAGCAGCTTAGGGGGACAGGGGAATTCACCCCTCCACTTT.

V usage is TRBV11-2 and J usage is TRBJ1-1; D not certain. From germline, CDR1 is SGHAT and CDR2 FQNNGV. This CDR3 is built from 12 residues. V shed 2 bases and J shed 5 bases, with 6 bases lying between them. The CDR3 loop is CASSLTGTEAFF. Here the CDR3 DNA reads TGTGCCAGCAGCTTAACGGGAACTGAAGCTTTCTTT.

The chain joins TRBV5-6 to TRBJ1-2; D is unresolved. Trimming stripped 0 bases from V and 6 bases from J, with 9 bases between. Germline V gene lookup returns CDR1 SGHDT and CDR2 YYEEEE. The CDR3 sequence is 13 residues long. CDR3 in amino acids: CASSLVASDGYTF. CDR3 in DNA: TGTGCCAGCAGCTTGGTGGCCAGCGATGGCTACACCTTC.

V gene TRBV7-2 combines with J gene TRBJ1-2; 10 bases agree with TRBD1. Per germline, CDR1 SGHTA and CDR2 FQGNSA. Trimming at V came to 5 bases and at J to 8 bases, leaving 11 bases not matched to a gene. The CDR3 runs to 15 residues. The CDR3 is CASSNSGTGVDGYTF. CDR3 sequence (DNA): TGTGCCAGCAGCAACTCCGGGACAGGGGTAGACGGCTACACCTTC.